The 22 T cell receptor beta chains below all came from one sample that was sequenced in a study of PD-1 blockade in classical Hodgkin lymphoma. The time point: cycle 4 day 1 (C4D1), after more than five weeks of nivolumab. Autologous stem cell transplantation was followed by relapse in every patient, and brentuximab vedotin exposure varied. Assay: immunoSEQ multiplex PCR; the TCRdb copy retains only in-frame clones and omits some. The sample consists of under 60,000 clones, about nine tenths of them appearing once. Source: peripheral blood mononuclear cells (PBMCs), taken before the fourth cycle of nivolumab. These receptors were collected from a human donor with classical Hodgkin lymphoma.

The chain recombines TRBV15 with TRBJ1-5; 8 positions match TRBD1. This CDR3 has 14 amino acids. CDR1 LNHNV and CDR2 YYDKDF come from the germline V gene (reference sequence). Trimming cost V 0 bases and J 6 bases; bases outside gene matches: 1. The CDR3 spells CATSRDRGRQPQHF. CDR3 in DNA: TGTGCCACCAGCAGAGACAGGGGGCGTCAGCCCCAGCATTTT.

This clone was seen a few times. A read error may produce the germline difference seen at one junction end. CDR3 DNA: TGTGCCAGCAGTTTGGGGACCTCTAGGGCCAACGTCCTGACTTTC. It codes for CASSLGTSRANVLTF. The chain combines TRBV28 with TRBJ2-6; either TRBD1 or TRBD2 may fit D (5 bases each). Germline V lookup: CDR1 MDHEN, CDR2 SYDVKM. This CDR3 has 15 residues.

The gene calls are TRBV6-6 and TRBJ1-3; the D gene is possibly TRBD1 (6 bases). V shed 2 bases and J shed 0 bases, with 8 bases lying between them. The CDR3 loop spans 15 amino acids. The germline V gene has CDR1 MNHNY and CDR2 SVGAGI (reference sequence). CDR3 in amino acids: CASSYQDSSGNTIYF. DNA of the CDR3: TGTGCCAGCAGTTACCAGGACAGCTCTGGAAACACCATATATTTT.

The V and J genes are TRBV20-1 and TRBJ2-7; D unresolved. Trimming removed 6 bases at V and 4 bases at J, with 10 bases between. CDR1 and CDR2 (germline): DFQATT, SNEGSKA (reference sequence). The CDR3 has 11 residues. The CDR3 is CSANPRYEQYF. CDR3 DNA: TGCAGTGCCAACCCCAGGTACGAGCAGTACTTC.

This clone was seen a single time. V is TRBV20-1 and J is TRBJ1-2; D is uncertain. This CDR3 has 11 residues. Germline V gene sequence: CDR1 DFQATT, CDR2 SNEGSKA (reference sequence). Trimming pared 0 bases from V and 14 bases from J, leaving 13 bases between. The CDR3 coding sequence is TGCAGTGCTAGAGATATTCAGGTCCCTACCTTC. This sequence encodes CSARDIQVPTF.

The chain carries TRBV9 and TRBJ2-2, with D possibly matching TRBD2 (5 bases). V was cut by 0 bases and J by 4 bases, with 10 bases left in between. The CDR3 length is 15 residues. CDR1 is SGDLS and CDR2 is YYNGEE in the germline V gene. The CDR3 DNA sequence: TGTGCCAGCAGCGTAGCGGGGAGTAGCACCGGGGAGCTGTTTTTT. Translating it yields CASSVAGSSTGELFF.

V and J are TRBV6-5 and TRBJ2-7; 7 positions agree with TRBD2. With 0 bases clipped from V and 3 bases from J, the junction kept 2 bases outside the gene matches. This CDR3 has 14 amino acids. The germline gives CDR1 MNHEY, CDR2 SVGAGI. The CDR3 nucleotides read TGTGCCAGCAGTTACTCGGCGGGGGTCTACGAGCAGTACTTC. The encoded protein is CASSYSAGVYEQYF.

The chain has TRBV7-9 and TRBJ1-1; 8 bases are a match to TRBD1. The germline V gene encodes CDR1 SEHNR and CDR2 FQNEAQ (reference sequence). There are 15 residues in the CDR3. V trimming: 5 bases; J trimming: 5 bases; junction bases outside the gene matches: 10. CDR3 residues: CASSLGQGGKTEAFF. In DNA form, the CDR3 reads TGTGCCAGCAGCCTAGGACAGGGAGGGAAGACTGAAGCTTTCTTT.

CDR3 in amino acids: CASSESGTGNRGYTF. The CDR3 DNA reads as TGTGCCAGCAGTGAATCCGGGACAGGGAACCGTGGCTACACCTTC. V usage is TRBV28 and J usage is TRBJ1-2; 9 bases are shared with TRBD1. The CDR3 contains 15 residues. Looked up from germline, CDR1 is MDHEN and CDR2 is SYDVKM. V lost 5 bases and J lost 7; bases outside the gene matches: 11.

The genes are TRBV6-1 and TRBJ2-7; 7 nucleotides line up with TRBD1. V shed 4 bases, J shed 4 bases, and the junction held 4 bases outside the gene matches. CDR1 MNHNS and CDR2 SASEGT come from the germline V gene. CDR3 length: 13 amino acids. CDR3 residues: CASSAGQRYEQYF. In nucleotides, the CDR3 is TGTGCCAGCAGTGCGGGACAGCGATACGAGCAGTACTTC.

The rearrangement uses TRBV5-6 and TRBJ2-1; the D call may be TRBD1 or TRBD2 (6 bases each). V lost 0 bases to trimming and J lost 5 bases, with 15 bases between them. The CDR3 sequence is 16 residues long. CDR1 SGHDT and CDR2 YYEEEE come from the germline V gene. In DNA form, the CDR3 reads TGTGCCAGCAGCTTGGTGGGGGGCGTTTTAAACAATGAGCAGTTCTTC. Its translation is CASSLVGGVLNNEQFF.

This chain uses TRBV5-1 with TRBJ2-1; 9 positions agree with TRBD1. This CDR3 comprises 15 residues. The ends lost 0 bases at V and 9 bases at J; junction bases unmatched: 7. CDR1 SGHRS and CDR2 YFSETQ come from the germline V gene. Here the CDR3 DNA reads TGCGCCAGCAGCTTGGCTCCGGGACAGGGTGGTGAGCAGTTCTTC. The encoded protein is CASSLAPGQGGEQFF. Complete variable domain (other parts from reference TRBV5-1 and TRBJ2-1): KAGVTQTPRYLIKTRGQQVTLSCSPISGHRSVSWYQQTPGQGLQFLFEYFSETQRNKGNFPGRFSGRQFSNSRSEMNVSTLELGDSALYLCASSLAPGQGGEQFFGPGTRLTVL.

V is TRBV28 and J is TRBJ2-2; the match to TRBD2 covers 15 bases. Unmatched junction bases numbered 5, after V lost 3 bases and J lost 6 bases. This CDR3 region has 17 residues. Per the germline V gene, CDR1 is MDHEN and CDR2 is SYDVKM. The CDR3 DNA reads as TGTGCCAGCAGTTTTGAAGGACTAGCGGGAGGGTCCGGGGAGCTGTTTTTT. Translation gives CASSFEGLAGGSGELFF.

The rearrangement uses TRBV7-2 and TRBJ2-2; either TRBD1 or TRBD2 may fit D (5 bases each). CDR1 is SGHTA and CDR2 is FQGNSA in the germline V gene. Trimming shortened V by 5 bases and J by 4 bases, and 14 bases separated the two germline ends. This CDR3 is 15 amino acids long. CDR3 in amino acids: CASSVDGAGTGELFF. The DNA for the CDR3 is TGTGCCAGCAGCGTTGACGGGGCGGGCACCGGGGAGCTGTTTTTT.

J is TRBJ1-1 and V is TRBV4-1, with D hard to call. Trimming left V 6 bases short and J 3 bases short, with 23 bases between. CDR1 and CDR2 (germline): MGHRA, YSYEKL. The CDR3 extends over 17 amino acids. The CDR3 nucleotides are TGCGCCAGCAGTGAGCATCTGAGACACTTTGTCGACACTGAAGCTTTCTTT. Its translation is CASSEHLRHFVDTEAFF.

CDR3 bases: TGTGCCAGTAGTCCGGGCCAGACAGGGACCCAGTACTTC. The encoded protein is CASSPGQTGTQYF. V gene TRBV19 combines with J gene TRBJ2-5, with D possibly TRBD1 on 6 matching bases. The V and J ends lost 5 bases and 7 bases respectively, with 14 bases between them. There are 13 residues in the CDR3. Per the germline V gene, CDR1 is LNHDA and CDR2 is SQIVND (reference sequence). Combining the CDR3 with reference TRBV19 and TRBJ2-5 gives the whole variable domain DGGITQSPKYLFRKEGQNVTLSCEQNLNHDAMYWYRQDPGQGLRLIYYSQIVNDFQKGDIAEGYSVSREKKESFPLTVTSAQKNPTAFYLCASSPGQTGTQYFGPGTRLLVL.

V and J are TRBV2 and TRBJ2-1; 9 bases map to TRBD2. The CDR3 loop spans 14 amino acids. CDR1 is SNHLY, CDR2 FYNNEI, per germline. V shed 7 bases, J shed 9 bases, and the junction held 10 bases outside the gene matches. The CDR3 loop reads CASKGVAGAGEQFF. Written as DNA, the CDR3 is TGTGCCAGCAAGGGAGTAGCGGGAGCGGGTGAGCAGTTCTTC.

This sequence joins TRBV5-8 and TRBJ1-2; D is ambiguous. CDR3 size: 15 residues. Germline V gene lookup returns CDR1 SGHTS and CDR2 YDEGEE. V dropped 2 bases and J dropped 3 bases, with 14 bases sitting between them. The CDR3 reads CASSFQGITDYGYTF. The CDR3 DNA follows: TGTGCCAGCAGCTTTCAAGGGATCACTGACTATGGCTACACCTTC. Supplemented by reference TRBV5-8 and TRBJ1-2, the full variable domain reads EAGVTQSPTHLIKTRGQQATLRCSPISGHTSVYWYQQALGLGLQFLLWYDEGEERNRGNFPPRFSGRQFPNYSSELNVNALELEDSALYLCASSFQGITDYGYTFGSGTRLTVV.

The chain's CDR3 is CASNDRVTEQYF. The CDR3 region has the DNA TGCGCCAGCAATGACAGGGTAACCGAGCAGTACTTC. This sequence joins TRBV10-1 and TRBJ2-7; 7 bases agree with TRBD1. J lost 6 bases, V lost 7 bases, and 6 bases had no gene match. Looked up from germline, CDR1 is WNHNN and CDR2 is SYGVQD (reference sequence). This CDR3 is built from 12 residues.

The V call is TRBV27, the J call TRBJ2-1, with TRBD1 matching over 10 bases. The J segment lost 4 bases and the V segment lost 5 bases, leaving 8 bases of the junction unmatched. CDR3 length: 16 amino acids. CDR1 and CDR2 from the germline V gene are MNHEY and SMNVEV (reference sequence). This CDR3 is CASSLGTGVLYNEQFF. The DNA for the CDR3 is TGTGCCAGCAGTCTAGGGACAGGGGTCCTTTACAATGAGCAGTTCTTC.

The chain recombines TRBV4-2 with TRBJ2-7; TRBD2 is a possible D gene (6 bases). The length of the CDR3 is 14 residues. Per the germline V gene, CDR1 is LGHNA and CDR2 is YNFKEQ. Trimming shortened V by 4 bases and J by 2 bases, and 12 bases separated the two germline ends. DNA of the CDR3: TGTGCCAGCAGCCCTGGCGGGACTCCCTACGAGCAGTACTTC. It is translated as CASSPGGTPYEQYF.

This clone is a singleton in its sample. The chain uses TRBV6-5 and TRBJ2-5, with D perhaps matching TRBD1 (5 bases). V lost 0 bases to trimming and J lost 7 bases, with 15 bases between them. The CDR3 runs to 15 residues. Germline lookup yields CDR1 MNHEY and CDR2 SVGAGI. The CDR3 region has the DNA TGTGCCAGCAGTTACTCGAATCCCTTAACAGGGACCCAGTACTTC. Its protein product is CASSYSNPLTGTQYF.